The present TCR beta chain was sequenced within a study of blood T cell repertoires in COVID-19. Source study methods: Counts of nucleated cells, estimated from reference gene primer amplification, were obtained. Generated by immunoSEQ multiplex PCR, the TCRdb table keeps only in-frame clones and is missing some. The V and J calls and clone size were taken over from that table, and D and trimming were inferred from the DNA. The table has some 220,000 clones, 70% to 90% seen once; the top ten hold approximately 2.4%. The CDR3 covers 15 residues. V shed 2 bases and J shed 5 bases, with 15 bases lying between them. Per germline, CDR1 SGHVS and CDR2 FQNEAQ.

The chain joins TRBV7-8 to TRBJ1-1; D might be TRBD1 (6 bases). This sequence originates from a woman in her 70s with COVID-19, enrolled during active disease. The source material was peripheral blood. The CDR3 DNA reads TGTGCCAGCAGCTTAAAGACGGCAGGGGATACTGAAGCTTTCTTT. Translation gives CASSLKTAGDTEAFF.